Described below is a single TCR beta chain sequence and its context. These data belong to a study of OX40 agonist ivuxolimab in advanced cancers. The wider study: The patients' treatment was ivuxolimab, an agonistic anti-OX40 (CD134) antibody.

Sequencing used immunoSEQ multiplex PCR; TCRdb keeps in-frame clones, though not all of them. The repertoire holds 7,500 to 9,500 clones, with roughly 84% as singletons. CDR1 and CDR2 from the germline V gene are MNHNS and SASEGT. V gave up 6 bases and J gave up 6 bases, with 17 bases separating them. The CDR3 spans 14 residues. This chain links TRBV6-1 with TRBJ1-1, with D possibly TRBD1 on 6 matching bases. The sample here was CD4+ or CD8+ T cells sorted from blood, taken in a trial of the OX40 agonist ivuxolimab. The origin of this receptor is an adult with an advanced solid tumor such as melanoma, head and neck, liver or kidney cancer. This chain's CDR3 is CASRMSGAGSEAFF. The CDR3 nucleotides read TGTGCCAGCAGAATGTCGGGGGCCGGCTCTGAAGCTTTCTTT.